This TCR beta chain was identified in a study of T cell responses to AZD1222 COVID-19 vaccine. Generated by immunoSEQ multiplex PCR, the TCRdb table keeps only in-frame clones and is missing some. The sample yields 150,000 to 200,000 clones, about nine tenths seen once. From germline, CDR1 is MRHNA and CDR2 SNTAGT. CDR3 length: 11 amino acids. Deletions cut 6 bases from V and 3 bases from J, with 3 bases between. The sequencing used peripheral blood, collected on day 0 of AZD1222 vaccination. The sequence derives from an adult in good health. The rearrangement joins TRBV6-4 to TRBJ2-4, with D unresolved. The DNA for the CDR3 is TGTGCCAGCAGAGTCAAAAACATTCAGTACTTC. Amino acid sequence: CASRVKNIQYF.